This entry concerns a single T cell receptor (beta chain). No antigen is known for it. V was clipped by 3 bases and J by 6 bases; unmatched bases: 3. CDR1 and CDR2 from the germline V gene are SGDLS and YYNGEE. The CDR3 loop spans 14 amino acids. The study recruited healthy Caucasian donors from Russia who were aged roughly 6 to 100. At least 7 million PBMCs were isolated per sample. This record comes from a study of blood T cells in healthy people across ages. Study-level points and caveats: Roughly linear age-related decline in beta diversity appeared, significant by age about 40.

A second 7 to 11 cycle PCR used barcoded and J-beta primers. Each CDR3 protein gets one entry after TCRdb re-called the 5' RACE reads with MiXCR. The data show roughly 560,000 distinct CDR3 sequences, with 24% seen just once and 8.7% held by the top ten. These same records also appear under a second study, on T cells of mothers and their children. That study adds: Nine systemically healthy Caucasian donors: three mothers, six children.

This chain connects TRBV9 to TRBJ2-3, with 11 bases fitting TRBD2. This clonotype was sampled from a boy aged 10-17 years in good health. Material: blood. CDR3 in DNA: TGTGCCAGCAGCGGGACTAGCGGGCGTGATACGCAGTATTTT. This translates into CASSGTSGRDTQYF.